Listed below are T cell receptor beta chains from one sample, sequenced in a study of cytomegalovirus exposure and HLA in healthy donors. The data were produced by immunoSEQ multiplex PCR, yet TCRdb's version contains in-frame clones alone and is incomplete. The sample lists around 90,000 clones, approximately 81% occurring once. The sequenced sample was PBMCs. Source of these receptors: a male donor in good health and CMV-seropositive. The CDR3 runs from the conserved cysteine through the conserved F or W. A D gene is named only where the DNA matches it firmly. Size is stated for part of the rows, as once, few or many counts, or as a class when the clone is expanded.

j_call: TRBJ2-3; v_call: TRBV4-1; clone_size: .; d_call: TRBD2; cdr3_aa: CASSQTLGTSGLDTQYF; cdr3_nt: TGCGCCAGCAGCCAGACACTCGGGACTAGCGGGCTGGATACGCAGTATTTT
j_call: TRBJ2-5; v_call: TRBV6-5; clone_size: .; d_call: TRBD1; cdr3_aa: CASKSRGRDQETQYF; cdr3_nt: TGTGCCAGCAAGAGCAGGGGGCGCGATCAAGAGACCCAGTACTTC
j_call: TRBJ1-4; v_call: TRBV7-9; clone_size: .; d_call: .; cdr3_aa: CASSLYGGPGEKLFF; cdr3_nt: TGTGCCAGCAGCTTATACGGGGGGCCGGGAGAAAAACTGTTTTTT
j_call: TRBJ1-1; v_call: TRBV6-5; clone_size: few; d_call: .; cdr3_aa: CASSYSGGFTEAFF; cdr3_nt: TGTGCCAGCAGTTACTCAGGCGGGTTCACTGAAGCTTTCTTT
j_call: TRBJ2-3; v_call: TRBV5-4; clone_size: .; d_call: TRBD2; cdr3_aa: CASSQGLDVTDTQYF; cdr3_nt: TGTGCCAGCAGCCAGGGACTAGACGTCACAGATACGCAGTATTTT
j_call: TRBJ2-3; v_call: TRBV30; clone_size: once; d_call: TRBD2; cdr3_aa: CAWSGGAPGTDTQYF; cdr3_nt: TGTGCCTGGAGCGGGGGGGCCCCCGGCACAGATACGCAGTATTTT
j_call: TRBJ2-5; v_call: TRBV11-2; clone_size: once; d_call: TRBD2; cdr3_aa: CASSPGGTQYF; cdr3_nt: TGTGCCAGCAGCCCGGGGGGGACCCAGTACTTC
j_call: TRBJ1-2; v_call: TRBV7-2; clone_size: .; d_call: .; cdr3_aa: CASTEDSRAGYTF; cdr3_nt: TGTGCCAGCACCGAAGACTCCAGGGCGGGCTACACCTTC
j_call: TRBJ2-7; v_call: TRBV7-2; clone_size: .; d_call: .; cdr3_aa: CASSLTYEQYF; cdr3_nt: TGTGCCAGCAGCTTAACTTACGAGCAGTACTTC
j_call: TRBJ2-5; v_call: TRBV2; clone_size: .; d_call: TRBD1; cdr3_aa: CASSEEGTGGETQYF; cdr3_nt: TGTGCCAGCAGTGAAGAGGGGACAGGGGGGGAGACCCAGTACTTC
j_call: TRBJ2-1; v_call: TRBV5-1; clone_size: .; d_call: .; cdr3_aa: CASSLESQRVYNEQFF; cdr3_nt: TGCGCCAGCAGCTTGGAGTCCCAGCGGGTTTACAATGAGCAGTTCTTC
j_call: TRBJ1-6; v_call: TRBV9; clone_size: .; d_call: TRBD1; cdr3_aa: CASSVRTGKNSPLHF; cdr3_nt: TGTGCCAGCAGCGTCCGGACAGGGAAGAATTCACCCCTCCACTTT
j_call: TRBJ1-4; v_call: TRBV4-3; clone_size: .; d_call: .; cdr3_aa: CASSRSSTNEKLFF; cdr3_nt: TGCGCCAGCAGTCGGTCCTCAACTAATGAAAAACTGTTTTTT
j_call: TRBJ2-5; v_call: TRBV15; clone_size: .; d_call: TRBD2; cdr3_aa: CATSRDGLAGRETQYF; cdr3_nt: TGTGCCACCAGCAGAGATGGGCTAGCGGGGCGAGAGACCCAGTACTTC
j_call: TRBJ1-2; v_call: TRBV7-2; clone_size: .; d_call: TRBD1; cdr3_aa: CASSPTMGQGTIYGYTF; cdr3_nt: TGTGCCAGCAGCCCCACTATGGGACAGGGCACCATCTATGGCTACACCTTC
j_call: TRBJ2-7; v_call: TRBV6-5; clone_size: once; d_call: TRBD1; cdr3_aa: CASRGQGGEQYF; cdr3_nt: TGTGCCAGCAGGGGACAGGGGGGCGAGCAGTACTTC
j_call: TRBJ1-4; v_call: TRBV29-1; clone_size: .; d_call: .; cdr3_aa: CSARKRGTNEKLFF; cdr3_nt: TGCAGCGCAAGAAAAAGGGGAACTAATGAAAAACTGTTTTTT
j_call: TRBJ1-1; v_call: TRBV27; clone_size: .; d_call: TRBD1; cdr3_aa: CASSFSGGSEAFF; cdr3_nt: TGTGCCAGCAGTTTCTCAGGGGGCTCTGAAGCTTTCTTT
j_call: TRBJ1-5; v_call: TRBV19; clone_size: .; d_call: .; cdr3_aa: CASSPRGGNPLLPQHF; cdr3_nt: TGTGCCAGTAGTCCCCGGGGAGGGAACCCTCTTCTGCCCCAGCATTTT
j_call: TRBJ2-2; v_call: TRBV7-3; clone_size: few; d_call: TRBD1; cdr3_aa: CASSLKPGQGAGELFF; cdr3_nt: TGTGCCAGCAGCTTAAAGCCGGGACAGGGAGCCGGGGAGCTGTTTTTT
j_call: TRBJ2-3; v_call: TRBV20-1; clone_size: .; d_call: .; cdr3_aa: CSAIREVLEYF; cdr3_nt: TGCAGTGCTATCCGAGAGGTTCTAGAGTATTTT
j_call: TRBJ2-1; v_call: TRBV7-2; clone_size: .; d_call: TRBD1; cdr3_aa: CASSLGQGWDEQFF; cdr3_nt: TGTGCCAGCAGCTTGGGACAGGGGTGGGATGAGCAGTTCTTC
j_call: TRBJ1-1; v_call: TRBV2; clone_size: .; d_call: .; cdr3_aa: CASSMAGNTEAFF; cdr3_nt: TGTGCCAGCAGTATGGCGGGGAACACTGAAGCTTTCTTT
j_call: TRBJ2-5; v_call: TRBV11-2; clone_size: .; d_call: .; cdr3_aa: CASSQIGETQYF; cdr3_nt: TGTGCCAGCAGCCAAATCGGTGAGACCCAGTACTTC
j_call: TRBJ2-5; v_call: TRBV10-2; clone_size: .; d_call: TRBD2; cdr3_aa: CASSEVASGETQYF; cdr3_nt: TGCGCCAGCAGTGAGGTAGCTAGCGGGGAGACCCAGTACTTC
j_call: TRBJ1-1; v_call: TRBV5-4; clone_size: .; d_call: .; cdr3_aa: CASSATRLSNTEAFF; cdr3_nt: TGTGCCAGCAGCGCTACCAGGCTATCGAACACTGAAGCTTTCTTT
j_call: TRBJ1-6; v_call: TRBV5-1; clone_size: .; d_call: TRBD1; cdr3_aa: CASSWDRPGGNSPLHF; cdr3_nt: TGCGCCAGCAGCTGGGACAGGCCGGGTGGTAATTCACCCCTCCACTTT
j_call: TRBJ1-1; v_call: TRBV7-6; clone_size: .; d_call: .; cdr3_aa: CASSPLGGLNTEAFF; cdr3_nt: TGTGCCAGCAGCCCACTAGGGGGATTGAACACTGAAGCTTTCTTT
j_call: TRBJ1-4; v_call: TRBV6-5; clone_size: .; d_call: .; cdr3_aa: CASSYSARGVEKLFF; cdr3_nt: TGTGCCAGCAGTTACTCTGCCAGGGGAGTAGAAAAACTGTTTTTT
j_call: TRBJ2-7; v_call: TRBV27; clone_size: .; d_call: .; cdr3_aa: CASSLSRGDYEQYF; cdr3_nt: TGTGCCAGCAGTCTTTCCAGGGGGGACTACGAGCAGTACTTC
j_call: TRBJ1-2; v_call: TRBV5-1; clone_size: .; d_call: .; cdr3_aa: CASSLDGTTNYGYTF; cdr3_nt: TGCGCCAGCAGCTTGGACGGGACTACTAACTATGGCTACACCTTC
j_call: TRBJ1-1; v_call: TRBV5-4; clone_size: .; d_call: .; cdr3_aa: CASSLNRESFTEAFF; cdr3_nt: TGTGCCAGCAGCCTTAACAGGGAGAGTTTCACTGAAGCTTTCTTT
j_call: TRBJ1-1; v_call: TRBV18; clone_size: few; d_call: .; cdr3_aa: CASFLILSEAFF; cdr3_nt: TGTGCCAGCTTCTTGATACTCTCTGAAGCTTTCTTT
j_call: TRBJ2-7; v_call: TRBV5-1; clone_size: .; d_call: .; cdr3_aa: CASSLESHRVPFEYF; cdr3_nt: TGCGCCAGCAGCTTGGAATCTCACAGGGTCCCTTTCGAGTACTTC
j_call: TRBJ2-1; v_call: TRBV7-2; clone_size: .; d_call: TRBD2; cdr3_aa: CASSLESGVRYNEQFF; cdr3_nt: TGTGCCAGCAGCTTAGAAAGCGGGGTTAGGTACAATGAGCAGTTCTTC
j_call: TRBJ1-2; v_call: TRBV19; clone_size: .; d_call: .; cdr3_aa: CASLPSGYYGYTF; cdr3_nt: TGTGCCAGCCTCCCCAGCGGGTACTATGGCTACACCTTC
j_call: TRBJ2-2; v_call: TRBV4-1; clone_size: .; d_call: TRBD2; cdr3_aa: CASSQSTAGANTGELFF; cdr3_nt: TGCGCCAGCAGCCAGTCAACAGCGGGGGCGAACACCGGGGAGCTGTTTTTT
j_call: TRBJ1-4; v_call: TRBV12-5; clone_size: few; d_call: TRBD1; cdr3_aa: CASGQGQVGNEKLFF; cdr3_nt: TGTGCTAGTGGTCAGGGACAGGTGGGAAACGAAAAACTGTTTTTT
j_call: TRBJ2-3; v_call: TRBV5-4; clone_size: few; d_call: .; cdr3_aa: CASSLRGGDTQYF; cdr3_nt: TGTGCCAGCAGCTTAAGAGGAGGAGATACGCAGTATTTT
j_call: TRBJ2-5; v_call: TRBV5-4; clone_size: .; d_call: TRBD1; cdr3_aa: CASSLAGQGSQETQYF; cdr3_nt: TGTGCCAGCAGCTTGGCGGGACAGGGATCCCAAGAGACCCAGTACTTC
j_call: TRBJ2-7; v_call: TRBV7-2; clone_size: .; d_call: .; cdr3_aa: CASSLTFGDYEQYF; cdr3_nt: TGTGCCAGCAGCTTAACCTTCGGGGACTACGAGCAGTACTTC
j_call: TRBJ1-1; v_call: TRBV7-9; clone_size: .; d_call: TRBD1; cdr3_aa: CASSPRQGGNTEAFF; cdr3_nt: TGTGCCAGCAGCCCCCGACAGGGGGGGAACACTGAAGCTTTCTTT
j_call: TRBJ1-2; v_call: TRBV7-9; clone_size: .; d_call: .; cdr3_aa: CASSLGQHYGYTF; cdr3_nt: TGTGCCAGCAGCTTAGGACAGCACTATGGCTACACCTTC
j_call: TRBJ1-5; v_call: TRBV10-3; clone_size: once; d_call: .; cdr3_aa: CAITTGNNQPQHF; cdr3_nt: TGTGCCATCACGACAGGAAACAATCAGCCCCAGCATTTT
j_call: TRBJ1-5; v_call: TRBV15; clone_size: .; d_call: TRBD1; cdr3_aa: CATIPDRGLYQPQHF; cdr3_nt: TGTGCCACCATCCCGGACAGGGGGCTCTATCAGCCCCAGCATTTT
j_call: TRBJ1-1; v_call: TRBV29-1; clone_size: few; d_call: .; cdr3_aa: CSVEDRYRRTEAFF; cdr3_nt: TGCAGCGTTGAAGACCGTTACAGAAGGACTGAAGCTTTCTTT
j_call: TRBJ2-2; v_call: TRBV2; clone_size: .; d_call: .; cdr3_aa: CASNRGSTGELFF; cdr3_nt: TGTGCCAGCAATCGGGGTTCGACCGGGGAGCTGTTTTTT
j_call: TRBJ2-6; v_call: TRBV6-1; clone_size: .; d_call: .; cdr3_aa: CASSPDRLLTF; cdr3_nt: TGTGCCAGCAGTCCCGACAGACTCCTGACTTTC
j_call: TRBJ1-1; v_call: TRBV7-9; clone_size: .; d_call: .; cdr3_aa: CASSLAGTLNTEAFF; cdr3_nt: TGTGCCAGCAGCTTAGCGGGGACACTGAACACTGAAGCTTTCTTT
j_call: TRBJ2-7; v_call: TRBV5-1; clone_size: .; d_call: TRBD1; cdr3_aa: CASSAVQGPHEQYF; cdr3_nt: TGCGCCAGCAGCGCGGTACAGGGGCCCCACGAGCAGTACTTC
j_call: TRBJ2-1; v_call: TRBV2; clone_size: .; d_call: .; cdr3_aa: CASSRSSSYNEQFF; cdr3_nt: TGTGCCAGCAGTAGGAGCAGCTCCTACAATGAGCAGTTCTTC
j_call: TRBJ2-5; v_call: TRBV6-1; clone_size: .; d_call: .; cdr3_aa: CASRLGGAREQYF; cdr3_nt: TGTGCCAGCAGACTGGGGGGGGCGCGTGAGCAGTACTTC
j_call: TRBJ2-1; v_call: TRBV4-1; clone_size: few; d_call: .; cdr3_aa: CASSQVTPVDEQFF; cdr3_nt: TGCGCCAGCAGCCAAGTTACCCCAGTGGATGAGCAGTTCTTC
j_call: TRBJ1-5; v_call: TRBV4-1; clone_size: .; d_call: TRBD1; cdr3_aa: CASSHPGQGPSNQPQHF; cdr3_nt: TGCGCCAGCAGCCATCCGGGACAGGGCCCGAGCAATCAGCCCCAGCATTTT
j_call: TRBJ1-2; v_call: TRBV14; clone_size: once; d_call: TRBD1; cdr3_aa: CASSPNRGRTNYGYTF; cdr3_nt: TGTGCCAGCAGCCCCAACAGGGGGCGAACTAACTATGGCTACACCTTC
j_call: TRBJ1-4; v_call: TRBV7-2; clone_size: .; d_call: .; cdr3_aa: CASSPVNGKLFF; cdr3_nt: TGTGCCAGCAGCCCTGTGAACGGAAAACTGTTTTTT
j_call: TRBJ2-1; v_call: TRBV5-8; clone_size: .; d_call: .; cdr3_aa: CASPGGLSEQFF; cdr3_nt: TGTGCCAGCCCCGGGGGGCTCAGTGAGCAGTTCTTC